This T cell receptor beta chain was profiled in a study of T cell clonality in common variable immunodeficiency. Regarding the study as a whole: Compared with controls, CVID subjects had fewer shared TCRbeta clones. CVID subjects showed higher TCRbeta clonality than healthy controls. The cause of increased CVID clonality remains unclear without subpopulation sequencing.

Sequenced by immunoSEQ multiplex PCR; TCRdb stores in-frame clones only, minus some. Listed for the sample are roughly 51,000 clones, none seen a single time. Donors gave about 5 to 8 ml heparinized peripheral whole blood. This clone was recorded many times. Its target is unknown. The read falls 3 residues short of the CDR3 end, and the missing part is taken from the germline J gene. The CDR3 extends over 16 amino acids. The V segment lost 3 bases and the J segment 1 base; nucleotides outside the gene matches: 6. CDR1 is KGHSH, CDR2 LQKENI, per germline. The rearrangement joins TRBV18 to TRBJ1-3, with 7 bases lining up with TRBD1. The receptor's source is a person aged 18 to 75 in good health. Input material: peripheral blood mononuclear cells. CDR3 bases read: TGTGCCAGCTCACCTTCCACGGACAGGTCTGGAAACACC. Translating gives CASSPSTDRSGNT. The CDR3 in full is CASSPSTDRSGNTIYF.